This is a list of T cell receptor beta chains from one sample in a study of Graves' ophthalmopathy and Graves' hyperthyroidism. TCRdb reprocessed the multiplex PCR reads via MiXCR and lists one record per CDR3 protein. This table holds about 740,000 distinct CDR3 sequences, 35% to 50% found once. Sequenced sample: peripheral blood. Receptors originate from an adult man with Graves' ophthalmopathy. CDR3s include the opening cysteine and the closing phenylalanine or tryptophan. D genes are given only for firm matches. Part of the rows lack a size; the others show once, few, many or a class for expanded clones.

clone_size: many; d_call: NA; j_call: TRBJ2-5; v_call: TRBV11-1; cdr3_nt: TGTGCCAGCAGCTCTTCTCGTGCACCAAGAGAGACCCAGTACTTC; cdr3_aa: CASSSSRAPRETQYF
clone_size: NA; d_call: TRBD1; j_call: TRBJ1-2; v_call: TRBV7-9; cdr3_nt: TGTGCCAGCAGCTCCGACAGGGGAAGCACCTTC; cdr3_aa: CASSSDRGSTF
clone_size: many; d_call: NA; j_call: TRBJ1-3; v_call: TRBV9; cdr3_nt: TGTGCCAGCAGCGTTGATCCGGGACAAGTCTCTGGAAACACCATATATTTT; cdr3_aa: CASSVDPGQVSGNTIYF
clone_size: NA; d_call: NA; j_call: TRBJ1-6; v_call: TRBV2; cdr3_nt: TGTGCCAGCACACAAACATATAATTCACCCCTCCACTTT; cdr3_aa: CASTQTYNSPLHF
clone_size: NA; d_call: TRBD1; j_call: TRBJ1-5; v_call: TRBV20-1; cdr3_nt: TGCAGTGCTGGACCGGGACAGTATGATCAGCCCCAGCATTTT; cdr3_aa: CSAGPGQYDQPQHF
clone_size: few; d_call: NA; j_call: TRBJ2-6; v_call: TRBV18; cdr3_nt: TGTGCCAGCTCACCACTACAGTCCTCTGGGGCCAACGTCCTGACTTTC; cdr3_aa: CASSPLQSSGANVLTF
clone_size: few; d_call: NA; j_call: TRBJ1-6; v_call: TRBV19; cdr3_nt: TGTGCCAGTAGTCTCAAGACACTGGCTTTGAAACCCCTCCACTTT; cdr3_aa: CASSLKTLALKPLHF
clone_size: many; d_call: NA; j_call: TRBJ1-1; v_call: TRBV19; cdr3_nt: TGTGCCAGTAGCAAGGTCCTATCGAACACTGAAGCTTTCTTT; cdr3_aa: CASSKVLSNTEAFF
clone_size: NA; d_call: NA; j_call: TRBJ1-5; v_call: TRBV25-1; cdr3_nt: TGTGCCAGCAGTCCCGGCGGCATGGATCAGCCCCAGCATTTT; cdr3_aa: CASSPGGMDQPQHF
clone_size: many; d_call: TRBD1; j_call: TRBJ2-7; v_call: TRBV10-2; cdr3_nt: TGCGCCAGCAGTGAGACGGGACAGGGGGTCTACGAGCAGTACTTC; cdr3_aa: CASSETGQGVYEQYF
clone_size: NA; d_call: TRBD2; j_call: TRBJ2-7; v_call: TRBV10-3; cdr3_nt: TGTGCCGGGTCTAGCGGCTACGAGCAGTACTTC; cdr3_aa: CAGSSGYEQYF
clone_size: many; d_call: TRBD2; j_call: TRBJ2-7; v_call: TRBV7-6; cdr3_nt: TGTGCCAGCAGCTCGGGACTAGCGGATACCTACGAGCAGTACTTC; cdr3_aa: CASSSGLADTYEQYF
clone_size: many; d_call: NA; j_call: TRBJ2-2; v_call: TRBV25-1; cdr3_nt: TGTGCCAGCAGTTCGGGGCTCCAAGGGAACACCGGGGAGCTGTTTTTT; cdr3_aa: CASSSGLQGNTGELFF
clone_size: many; d_call: NA; j_call: TRBJ1-1; v_call: TRBV19; cdr3_nt: TGTGCCAGTAGTGGCAGCCACCTGGTCACTGAAGCCTTCTTT; cdr3_aa: CASSGSHLVTEAFF
clone_size: few; d_call: TRBD1; j_call: TRBJ2-5; v_call: TRBV12-3/TRBV12-4; cdr3_nt: TGTGCCAGCAGCATTACGGACAGGCTGGGGGAGACCCAGTACTTC; cdr3_aa: CASSITDRLGETQYF
clone_size: few; d_call: TRBD2; j_call: TRBJ2-7; v_call: TRBV19; cdr3_nt: TGTGCCAGTCGGACTAGCGGGAGGGCGGGGTCCTACGAGCAGTACTTC; cdr3_aa: CASRTSGRAGSYEQYF
clone_size: many; d_call: NA; j_call: TRBJ1-3; v_call: TRBV15; cdr3_nt: TGTGCCACCAGCAGAGATATGCAAAACACCATATATTTT; cdr3_aa: CATSRDMQNTIYF
clone_size: many; d_call: NA; j_call: TRBJ2-6; v_call: TRBV12-3/TRBV12-4; cdr3_nt: TGTGCCAGCAGTTACGGACAGACAGACTCTGGGGCCAACGTCCTGACTTTC; cdr3_aa: CASSYGQTDSGANVLTF
clone_size: few; d_call: NA; j_call: TRBJ2-2; v_call: TRBV2; cdr3_nt: TGTGCCAGCAGTTTCTACGGCTCGAACACCGGGGAGCTGTTTTTT; cdr3_aa: CASSFYGSNTGELFF
clone_size: NA; d_call: NA; j_call: TRBJ1-5; v_call: TRBV11-2; cdr3_nt: TGTGCCAGCAGCCTTGGAGCACAGCCCCACCATTTT; cdr3_aa: CASSLGAQPHHF
clone_size: NA; d_call: NA; j_call: TRBJ1-3; v_call: TRBV3-1; cdr3_nt: TGTGCCAGCAGCCAAGATCCAGGGACTGGAAACACCATATATTTT; cdr3_aa: CASSQDPGTGNTIYF
clone_size: many; d_call: NA; j_call: TRBJ1-2; v_call: TRBV25-1; cdr3_nt: TGTGCCAGCAGAGACGGAGTTTGGGGCTACACCTTC; cdr3_aa: CASRDGVWGYTF
clone_size: NA; d_call: NA; j_call: TRBJ1-2; v_call: TRBV7-9; cdr3_nt: TGCGCCAGCAGCCAAGACTATGCGGGCAGCCCCACCACCTTC; cdr3_aa: CASSQDYAGSPTTF
clone_size: few; d_call: NA; j_call: TRBJ2-2; v_call: TRBV4-2; cdr3_nt: TGTGCCAGCAGCCAAGTGGCGACAACGATCGGGGAGCTGTTTTTT; cdr3_aa: CASSQVATTIGELFF
clone_size: NA; d_call: TRBD1; j_call: TRBJ1-4; v_call: TRBV29-1; cdr3_nt: TGCAGCGCTATGGGACAGGGGGGCAAGAATGGAAAACTGTTTTTT; cdr3_aa: CSAMGQGGKNGKLFF
clone_size: NA; d_call: NA; j_call: TRBJ1-2; v_call: TRBV14; cdr3_nt: TGTGCCAGCAGCCAAGGATCGTGGGAAGGCTACACCTTC; cdr3_aa: CASSQGSWEGYTF
clone_size: few; d_call: NA; j_call: TRBJ1-2; v_call: TRBV20-1; cdr3_nt: TGCAGTGCTAGTCCAGCCGCGGCCAGGGCGGCGTCGGACTACACCTTC; cdr3_aa: CSASPAAARAASDYTF
clone_size: many; d_call: NA; j_call: TRBJ1-5; v_call: TRBV24-1; cdr3_nt: TGTGCCACCAGTGTGACAGGAGGGGGTCAGCCCCAGCATTTT; cdr3_aa: CATSVTGGGQPQHF
clone_size: NA; d_call: TRBD1; j_call: TRBJ1-2; v_call: TRBV25-1; cdr3_nt: TGTGCCAGCAGTGAGGCAGGGGGCCCTTGGGGCTACACCTTC; cdr3_aa: CASSEAGGPWGYTF
clone_size: NA; d_call: TRBD2; j_call: TRBJ2-7; v_call: TRBV24-1; cdr3_nt: TGTGCCAGCAGTTCCGATTTTGGCGGGAGACGGGAGCAGTACTTC; cdr3_aa: CASSSDFGGRREQYF
clone_size: few; d_call: NA; j_call: TRBJ1-2; v_call: TRBV19; cdr3_nt: TGTGCCAGTAGTACAATCGGGTACTATGGCTACACCTTC; cdr3_aa: CASSTIGYYGYTF
clone_size: few; d_call: NA; j_call: TRBJ1-5; v_call: TRBV19; cdr3_nt: TGTGCCAGCAGCCAAGGGACATCCGGCGGCAATCAGCCCCAGCATTTT; cdr3_aa: CASSQGTSGGNQPQHF
clone_size: few; d_call: NA; j_call: TRBJ2-2; v_call: TRBV11-2; cdr3_nt: TGTGCCAGCAGCTTGGCCATTAACGCCGGGGAGCTGTTTTTT; cdr3_aa: CASSLAINAGELFF
clone_size: NA; d_call: NA; j_call: TRBJ2-7; v_call: TRBV10-1; cdr3_nt: TGCGCCAGCAGCCAAAGCAGGGCCTCCTACGAGCAGTACTTC; cdr3_aa: CASSQSRASYEQYF
clone_size: NA; d_call: TRBD1; j_call: TRBJ1-2; v_call: TRBV9; cdr3_nt: TGTGCCAGCAGAAGACAGGGGTGGCGTGATGGCTACACCTTC; cdr3_aa: CASRRQGWRDGYTF
clone_size: NA; d_call: TRBD1; j_call: TRBJ1-2; v_call: TRBV24-1; cdr3_nt: TGTGCCACCAGTGTAGGAAAACAGGGGGGGAATACGGGCTACACCTTC; cdr3_aa: CATSVGKQGGNTGYTF
clone_size: NA; d_call: TRBD2; j_call: TRBJ2-7; v_call: TRBV25-1; cdr3_nt: TGTGCCAGCAGTCCGCCGGGACTAATCTACGAGCAGTACTTC; cdr3_aa: CASSPPGLIYEQYF